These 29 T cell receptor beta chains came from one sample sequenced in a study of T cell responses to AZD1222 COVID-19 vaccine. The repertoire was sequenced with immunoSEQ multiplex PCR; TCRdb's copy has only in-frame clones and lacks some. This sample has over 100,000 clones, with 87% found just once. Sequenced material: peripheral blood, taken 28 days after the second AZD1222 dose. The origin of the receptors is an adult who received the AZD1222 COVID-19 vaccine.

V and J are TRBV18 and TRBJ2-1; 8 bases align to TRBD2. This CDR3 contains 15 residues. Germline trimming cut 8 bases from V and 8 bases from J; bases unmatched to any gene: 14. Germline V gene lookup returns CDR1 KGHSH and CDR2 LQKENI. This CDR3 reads CASTERGTFMDEQFF. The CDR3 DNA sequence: TGTGCCAGCACGGAGCGGGGGACGTTTATGGATGAGCAGTTCTTC.

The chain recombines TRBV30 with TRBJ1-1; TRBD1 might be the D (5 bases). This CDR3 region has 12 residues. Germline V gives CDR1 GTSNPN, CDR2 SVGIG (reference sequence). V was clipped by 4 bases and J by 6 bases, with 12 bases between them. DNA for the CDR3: TGTGCCTGGAAAAGTCAGGGACCTGAAGCTTTCTTT. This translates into CAWKSQGPEAFF.

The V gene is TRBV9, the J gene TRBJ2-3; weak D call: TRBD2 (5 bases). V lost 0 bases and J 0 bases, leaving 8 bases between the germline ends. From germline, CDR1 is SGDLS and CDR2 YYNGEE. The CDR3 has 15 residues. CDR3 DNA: TGTGCCAGCAGCGTAGGTAGCGTTAGCACAGATACGCAGTATTTT. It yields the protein CASSVGSVSTDTQYF.

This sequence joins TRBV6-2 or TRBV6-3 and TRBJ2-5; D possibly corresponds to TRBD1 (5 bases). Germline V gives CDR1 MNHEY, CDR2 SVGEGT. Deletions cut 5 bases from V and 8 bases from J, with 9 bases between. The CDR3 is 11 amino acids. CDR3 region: CASSQGVTQYF. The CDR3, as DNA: TGTGCCAGCAGTCAGGGCGTAACCCAGTACTTC.

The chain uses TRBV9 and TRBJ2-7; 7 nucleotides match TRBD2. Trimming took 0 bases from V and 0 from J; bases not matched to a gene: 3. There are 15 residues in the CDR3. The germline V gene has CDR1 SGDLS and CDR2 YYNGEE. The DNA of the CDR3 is TGTGCCAGCAGCGTAGCTAGCGGAATCTCCTACGAGCAGTACTTC. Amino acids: CASSVASGISYEQYF.

CDR3 nucleotide sequence: TGTGCCAGCAGCTTAGCGTGGGGTGGACAGGGCCCTATTTCTCAGCCCCAGCATTTT. Amino acids: CASSLAWGGQGPISQPQHF. This chain uses TRBV7-9 with TRBJ1-5; 8 positions agree with TRBD1. The CDR3 contains 19 residues. Per germline, CDR1 SEHNR and CDR2 FQNEAQ (reference sequence). The V gene end was trimmed by 0 bases and the J gene end by 6 bases; junction bases not matched to a gene: 16.

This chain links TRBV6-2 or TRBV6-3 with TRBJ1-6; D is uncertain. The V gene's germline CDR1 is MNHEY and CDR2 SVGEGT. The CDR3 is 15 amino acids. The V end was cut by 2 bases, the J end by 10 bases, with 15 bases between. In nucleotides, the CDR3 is TGTGCCAGCAGTTACGAAGGGCTGGCTAGGTCACCCCTCCACTTT. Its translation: CASSYEGLARSPLHF.

The CDR3 DNA reads as TGTGCCAGCAGTGGGCGGACAGCCAACTATGGCTACACCTTC. Its translation is CASSGRTANYGYTF. The chain recombines TRBV2 with TRBJ1-2; a possible D gene is TRBD1 (6 bases). The CDR3 spans 14 residues. The V gene lost 4 bases and the J gene lost 2 bases, with 11 bases spanning the gap. CDR1 and CDR2 from the germline V gene are SNHLY and FYNNEI.

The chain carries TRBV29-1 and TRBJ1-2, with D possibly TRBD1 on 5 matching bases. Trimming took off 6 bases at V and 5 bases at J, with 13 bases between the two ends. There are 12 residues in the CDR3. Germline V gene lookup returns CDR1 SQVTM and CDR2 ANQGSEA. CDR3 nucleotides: TGCAGCGTCCTCAGGGCTGAATATGGCTACACCTTC. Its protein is CSVLRAEYGYTF. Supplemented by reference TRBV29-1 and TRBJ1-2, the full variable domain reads SAVISQKPSRDICQRGTSLTIQCQVDSQVTMMFWYRQQPGQSLTLIATANQGSEATYESGFVIDKFPISRPNLTFSTLTVSNMSPEDSSIYLCSVLRAEYGYTFGSGTRLTVV.

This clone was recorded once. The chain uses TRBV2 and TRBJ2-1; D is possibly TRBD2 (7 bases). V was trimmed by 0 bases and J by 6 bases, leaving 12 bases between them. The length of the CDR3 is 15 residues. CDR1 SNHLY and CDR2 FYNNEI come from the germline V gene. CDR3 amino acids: CASSEAGGHGNEQFF. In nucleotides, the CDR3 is TGTGCCAGCAGTGAAGCGGGGGGGCACGGCAATGAGCAGTTCTTC.

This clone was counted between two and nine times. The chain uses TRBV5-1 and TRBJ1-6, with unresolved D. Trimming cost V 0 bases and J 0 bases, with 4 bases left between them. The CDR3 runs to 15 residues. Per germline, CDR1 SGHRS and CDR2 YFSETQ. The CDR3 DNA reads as TGCGCCAGCAGCTTGGGTAGCTCCTATAATTCACCCCTCCACTTT. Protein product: CASSLGSSYNSPLHF.

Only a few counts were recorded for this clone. The CDR3 reads CASSDGTGGPGSPLHF. The CDR3 DNA follows: TGTGCCAGCAGTGACGGGACAGGGGGTCCGGGTTCACCCCTCCACTTT. V is TRBV6-4 and J is TRBJ1-6; TRBD1 matches at 11 bases. V lost 2 bases to trimming and J lost 9 bases; unmatched junction nucleotides: 6. CDR3 length: 16 residues. Germline V gene sequence: CDR1 MRHNA, CDR2 SNTAGT.

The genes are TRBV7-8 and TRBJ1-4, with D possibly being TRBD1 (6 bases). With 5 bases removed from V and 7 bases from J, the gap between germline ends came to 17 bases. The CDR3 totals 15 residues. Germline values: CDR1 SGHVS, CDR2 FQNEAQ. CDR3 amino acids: CASSDRRQLGEKLFF. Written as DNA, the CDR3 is TGTGCCAGCAGCGACAGGCGGCAGTTGGGTGAAAAACTGTTTTTT.

CDR3: CASSDLVGYPSGDTQYF. The DNA of the CDR3 is TGTGCCAGCAGCGATTTGGTGGGCTACCCCTCTGGAGATACGCAGTATTTT. This sequence joins TRBV9 and TRBJ2-3; D is uncertain. Germline V gene lookup returns CDR1 SGDLS and CDR2 YYNGEE. Deletions cut 3 bases from V and 5 bases from J, with 22 bases between. CDR3 length equals 17 residues.

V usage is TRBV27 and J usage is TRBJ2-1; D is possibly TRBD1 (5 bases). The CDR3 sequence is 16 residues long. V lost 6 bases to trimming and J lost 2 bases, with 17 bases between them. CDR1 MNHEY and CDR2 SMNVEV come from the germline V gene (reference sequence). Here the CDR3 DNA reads TGTGCCAGCAGGCCCACTGGGGCTAGGCCCTACAATGAGCAGTTCTTC. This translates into CASRPTGARPYNEQFF.

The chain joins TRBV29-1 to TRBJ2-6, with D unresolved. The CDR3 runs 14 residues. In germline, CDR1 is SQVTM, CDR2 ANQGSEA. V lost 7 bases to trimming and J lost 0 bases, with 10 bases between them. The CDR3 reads CSAQLVSGANVLTF. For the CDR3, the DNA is TGCAGCGCTCAGCTAGTCTCTGGGGCCAACGTCCTGACTTTC.

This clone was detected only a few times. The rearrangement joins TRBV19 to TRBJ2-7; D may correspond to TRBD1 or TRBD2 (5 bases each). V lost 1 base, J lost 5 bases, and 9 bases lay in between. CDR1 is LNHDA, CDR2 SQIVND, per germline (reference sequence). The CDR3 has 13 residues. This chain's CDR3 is CASSIGMGDEQYF. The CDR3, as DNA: TGTGCCAGTAGTATAGGAATGGGGGACGAGCAGTACTTC.

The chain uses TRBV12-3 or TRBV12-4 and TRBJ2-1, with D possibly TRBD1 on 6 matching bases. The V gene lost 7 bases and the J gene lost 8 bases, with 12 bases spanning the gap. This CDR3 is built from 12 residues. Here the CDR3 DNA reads TGTGCCAGCAACGCACAGGGTTATGAGCAGTTCTTC. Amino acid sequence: CASNAQGYEQFF.

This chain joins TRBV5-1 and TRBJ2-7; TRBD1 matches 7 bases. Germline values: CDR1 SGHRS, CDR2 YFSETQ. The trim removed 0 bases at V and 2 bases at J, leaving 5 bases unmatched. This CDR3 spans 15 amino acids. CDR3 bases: TGCGCCAGCAGCTTGGAAGCCAGGGGGACCTACGAGCAGTACTTC. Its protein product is CASSLEARGTYEQYF.

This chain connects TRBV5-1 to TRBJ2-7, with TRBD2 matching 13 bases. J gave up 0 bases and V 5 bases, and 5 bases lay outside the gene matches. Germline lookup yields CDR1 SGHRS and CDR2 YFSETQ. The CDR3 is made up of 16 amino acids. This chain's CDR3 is CASSPGTSGVSYEQYF. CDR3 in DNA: TGCGCCAGCAGTCCCGGGACTAGCGGGGTCTCCTACGAGCAGTACTTC.

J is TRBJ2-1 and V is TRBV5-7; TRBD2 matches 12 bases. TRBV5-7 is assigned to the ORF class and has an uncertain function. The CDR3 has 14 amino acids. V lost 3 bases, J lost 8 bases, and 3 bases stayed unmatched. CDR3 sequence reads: CASSSSGRVDEQFF. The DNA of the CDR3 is TGTGCCAGCAGCTCTAGCGGGAGGGTTGATGAGCAGTTCTTC.

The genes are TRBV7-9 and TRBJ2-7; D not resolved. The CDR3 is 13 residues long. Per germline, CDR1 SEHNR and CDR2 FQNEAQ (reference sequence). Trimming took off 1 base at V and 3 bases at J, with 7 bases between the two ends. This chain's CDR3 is CASSLVENYEQYF. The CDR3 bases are TGTGCCAGCAGCTTAGTTGAGAACTACGAGCAGTACTTC. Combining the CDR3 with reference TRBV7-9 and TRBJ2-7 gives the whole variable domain DTGVSQNPRHKITKRGQNVTFRCDPISEHNRLYWYRQTLGQGPEFLTYFQNEAQLEKSRLLSDRFSAERPKGSFSTLEIQRTEQGDSAMYLCASSLVENYEQYFGPGTRLTVT.

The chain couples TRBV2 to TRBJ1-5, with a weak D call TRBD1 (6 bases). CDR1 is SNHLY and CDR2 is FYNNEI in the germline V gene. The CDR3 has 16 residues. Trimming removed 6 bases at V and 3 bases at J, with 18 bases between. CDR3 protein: CASRFGGRNANQPQHF. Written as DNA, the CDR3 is TGTGCCAGCAGATTTGGGGGGCGAAATGCCAATCAGCCCCAGCATTTT.

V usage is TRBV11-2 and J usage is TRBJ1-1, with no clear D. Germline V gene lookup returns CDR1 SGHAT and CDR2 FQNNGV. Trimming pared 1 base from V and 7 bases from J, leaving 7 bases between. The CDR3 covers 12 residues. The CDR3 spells CASSLGPLEAFF. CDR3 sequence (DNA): TGTGCCAGCAGCTTAGGGCCGCTTGAAGCTTTCTTT. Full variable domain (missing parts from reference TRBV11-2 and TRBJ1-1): EAGVAQSPRYKIIEKRQSVAFWCNPISGHATLYWYQQILGQGPKLLIQFQNNGVVDDSQLPKDRFSAERLKGVDSTLKIQPAKLEDSAVYLCASSLGPLEAFFGQGTRLTVV.

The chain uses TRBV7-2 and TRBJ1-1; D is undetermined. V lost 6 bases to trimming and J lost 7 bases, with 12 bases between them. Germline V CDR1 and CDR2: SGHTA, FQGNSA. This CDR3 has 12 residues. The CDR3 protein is CASRWTVGEAFF. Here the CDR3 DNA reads TGTGCCAGCAGATGGACCGTCGGTGAAGCTTTCTTT. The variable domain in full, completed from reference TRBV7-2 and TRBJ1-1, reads GAGVSQSPSNKVTEKGKDVELRCDPISGHTALYWYRQSLGQGLEFLIYFQGNSAPDKSGLPSDRFSAERTGGSVSTLTIQRTQQEDSAVYLCASRWTVGEAFFGQGTRLTVV.

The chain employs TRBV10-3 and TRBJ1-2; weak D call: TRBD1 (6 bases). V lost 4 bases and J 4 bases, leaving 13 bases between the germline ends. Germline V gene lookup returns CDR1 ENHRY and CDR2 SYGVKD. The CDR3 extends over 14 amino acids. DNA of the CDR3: TGTGCCATCAGTGCCCAGGGGTACGGCTATGGCTACACCTTC. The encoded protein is CAISAQGYGYGYTF.

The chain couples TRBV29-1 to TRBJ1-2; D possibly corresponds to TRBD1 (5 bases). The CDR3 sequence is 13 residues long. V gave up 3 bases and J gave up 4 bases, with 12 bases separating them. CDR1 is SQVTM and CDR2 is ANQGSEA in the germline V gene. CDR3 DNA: TGCAGCGTTGATTCTGGGGACGGCTATGGCTACACCTTC. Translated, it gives CSVDSGDGYGYTF.

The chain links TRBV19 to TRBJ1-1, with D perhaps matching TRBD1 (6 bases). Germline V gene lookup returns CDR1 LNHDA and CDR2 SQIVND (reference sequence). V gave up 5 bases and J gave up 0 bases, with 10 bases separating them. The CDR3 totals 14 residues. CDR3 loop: CASSDGQLNTEAFF. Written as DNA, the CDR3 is TGTGCCAGTAGTGATGGACAGCTGAACACTGAAGCTTTCTTT.

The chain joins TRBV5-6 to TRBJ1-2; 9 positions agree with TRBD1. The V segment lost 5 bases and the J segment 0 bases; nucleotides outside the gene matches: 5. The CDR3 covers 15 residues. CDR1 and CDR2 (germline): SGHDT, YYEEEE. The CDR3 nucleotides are TGTGCCAGCAGGCCCGGGACAGGGACTAACTATGGCTACACCTTC. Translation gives CASRPGTGTNYGYTF.